This entry lists 4 T cell receptor beta chains sequenced from one sample in a study of T cells after yellow fever vaccination. TCRdb reprocessed the 5' RACE reads with MiXCR, giving one entry per CDR3 protein. The sample has a few hundred thousand distinct CDR3 sequences, 8.7% seen once. The material sequenced was PBMCs, taken on the day of the first yellow fever vaccination. These TCRs come from a young man who received the YFV17D yellow fever vaccine.

This clonotype has only a few counts. The rearrangement uses TRBV4-3 and TRBJ1-6, with D tentatively TRBD1 (6 bases). The CDR3 loop spans 17 amino acids. Germline CDR1 and CDR2: LGHNA and YSLEER. V was cut by 3 bases and J by 4 bases, with 16 bases left in between. This chain's CDR3 is CASSQTSGAGYNSPLHF. The DNA of the CDR3 is TGCGCCAGCAGCCAGACCTCAGGGGCTGGGTATAATTCACCCCTCCACTTT.

In its sample, this clonotype was seen a few times. J is TRBJ1-4 and V is TRBV11-2; weak D call: TRBD1 (6 bases). With 6 bases removed from V and 11 bases from J, the gap between germline ends came to 13 bases. From germline, CDR1 is SGHAT and CDR2 FQNNGV. This CDR3 region has 12 residues. CDR3 sequence: CASSLTGSKLFF. The CDR3 nucleotides read TGTGCCAGCAGTTTGACAGGCTCTAAACTGTTTTTT.

This clonotype appeared many times. This chain links TRBV7-6 with TRBJ2-7; D is unclear. Trimming pared 1 base from V and 6 bases from J, leaving 13 bases between. Germline loops: CDR1 SGHVS, CDR2 FNYEAQ. CDR3 length: 14 residues. CDR3 coding DNA: TGTGCCAGCAGCTTAGAATCCACCTTTGGCGAGCAGTACGTC. Translation: CASSLESTFGEQYV.

This clonotype was seen a handful of times. The J gene is TRBJ1-4, the V gene TRBV12-5; D is unclear. There are 15 residues in the CDR3. V lost 1 base and J lost 8, with 14 bases in between. The germline gives CDR1 LGHNT, CDR2 FRNRAP. DNA for the CDR3: TGTGCTAGTGGTTTGGACGAGGTCGCGGGGGAAAAACTGTTTTTT. Its protein product is CASGLDEVAGEKLFF. Full variable domain (remainder filled in from reference TRBV12-5 and TRBJ1-4): DARVTQTPRHKVTEMGQEVTMRCQPILGHNTVFWYRQTMMQGLELLAYFRNRAPLDDSGMPKDRFSAEMPDATLATLKIQPSEPRDSAVYFCASGLDEVAGEKLFFGSGTQLSVL.